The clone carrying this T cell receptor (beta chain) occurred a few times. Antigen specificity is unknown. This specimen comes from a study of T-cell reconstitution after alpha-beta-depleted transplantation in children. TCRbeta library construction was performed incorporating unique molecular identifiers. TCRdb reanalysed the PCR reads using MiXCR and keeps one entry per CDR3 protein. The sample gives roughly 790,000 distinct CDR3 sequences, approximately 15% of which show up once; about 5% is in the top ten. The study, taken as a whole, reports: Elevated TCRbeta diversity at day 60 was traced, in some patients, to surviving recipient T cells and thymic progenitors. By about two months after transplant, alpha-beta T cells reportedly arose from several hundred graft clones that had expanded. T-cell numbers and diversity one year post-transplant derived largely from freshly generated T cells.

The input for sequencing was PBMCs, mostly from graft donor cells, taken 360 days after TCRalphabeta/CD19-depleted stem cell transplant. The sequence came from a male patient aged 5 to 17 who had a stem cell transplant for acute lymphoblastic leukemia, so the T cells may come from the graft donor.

CDR3 protein: CASSLGATSGVDEQFF. In nucleotides, the CDR3 is TGTGCCAGCAGCTTAGGTGCGACGTCCGGGGTGGATGAGCAGTTCTTC. The chain is built from TRBV7-3 and TRBJ2-1, with D perhaps TRBD2 (5 bases). Trimming stripped 2 bases from V and 8 bases from J, with 19 bases between. Germline V gene sequence: CDR1 SGHTA, CDR2 FQGTGA. The CDR3 consists of 16 residues.